This T cell receptor beta chain was recorded in a study of regulatory T cells in long-lasting Graves disease. According to the study, TCR beta libraries were built with iRepertoire HTBI primers and CDR3-region Arm-PCR. MiXCR was run by TCRdb on the multiplex PCR reads, yielding one entry per CDR3 protein. The sample carries hundreds of thousands of distinct CDR3 sequences, 14% to 15% recorded once. This sample's time point: newly diagnosed GD, antithyroid drugs for less than 3 months. The TCR library used RNA extracted from PBMCs. These data also featured in a second study, about T cells in Graves' hyperthyroidism and ophthalmopathy.

The specimen comprised peripheral blood mononuclear cells (PBMCs), sampled at new diagnosis, from a patient treated with antithyroid drugs. The clonotype was recovered from a woman in her thirties or forties with Graves disease.

CDR3 coding DNA: TGCAGTGCTAGAGAGTCCCGACTAGACGGGCAGTACTTC. Translated: CSARESRLDGQYF. V gene TRBV20-1 combines with J gene TRBJ2-7; D is perhaps TRBD2 (6 bases). V dropped 0 bases and J dropped 9 bases, with 15 bases sitting between them. Germline V gene sequence: CDR1 DFQATT, CDR2 SNEGSKA (reference sequence). The CDR3 extends over 13 amino acids.